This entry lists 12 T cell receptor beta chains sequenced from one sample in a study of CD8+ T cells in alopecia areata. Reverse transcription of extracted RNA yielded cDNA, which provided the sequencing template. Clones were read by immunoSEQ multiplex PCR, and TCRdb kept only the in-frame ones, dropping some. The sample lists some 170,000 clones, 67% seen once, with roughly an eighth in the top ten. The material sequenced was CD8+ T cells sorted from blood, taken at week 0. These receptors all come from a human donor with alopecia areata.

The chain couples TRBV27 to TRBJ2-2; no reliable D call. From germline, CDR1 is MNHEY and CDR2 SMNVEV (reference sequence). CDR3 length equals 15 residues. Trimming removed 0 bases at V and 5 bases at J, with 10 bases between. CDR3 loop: CASSLSYGWTGELFF. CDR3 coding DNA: TGTGCCAGCAGTTTATCGTATGGTTGGACCGGGGAGCTGTTTTTT.

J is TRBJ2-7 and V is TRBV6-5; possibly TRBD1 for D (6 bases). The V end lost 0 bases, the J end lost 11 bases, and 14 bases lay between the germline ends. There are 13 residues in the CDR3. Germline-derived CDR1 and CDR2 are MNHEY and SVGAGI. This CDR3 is CASSYSGEDREYF. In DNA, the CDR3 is TGTGCCAGCAGTTACTCGGGAGAGGACAGAGAGTACTTC.

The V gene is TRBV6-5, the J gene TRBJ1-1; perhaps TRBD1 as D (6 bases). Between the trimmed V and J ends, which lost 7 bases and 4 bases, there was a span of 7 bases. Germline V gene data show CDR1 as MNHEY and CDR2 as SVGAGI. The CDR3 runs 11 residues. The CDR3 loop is CASKTGTEAFF. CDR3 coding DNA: TGTGCCAGCAAGACAGGCACTGAAGCTTTCTTT.

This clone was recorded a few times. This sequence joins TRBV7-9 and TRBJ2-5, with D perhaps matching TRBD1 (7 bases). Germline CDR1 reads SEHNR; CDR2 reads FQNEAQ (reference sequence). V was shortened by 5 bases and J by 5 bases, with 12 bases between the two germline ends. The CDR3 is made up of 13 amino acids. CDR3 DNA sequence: TGTGCCAGCAGCCAGGGGGGCTTGGAGACCCAGTACTTC. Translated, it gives CASSQGGLETQYF.

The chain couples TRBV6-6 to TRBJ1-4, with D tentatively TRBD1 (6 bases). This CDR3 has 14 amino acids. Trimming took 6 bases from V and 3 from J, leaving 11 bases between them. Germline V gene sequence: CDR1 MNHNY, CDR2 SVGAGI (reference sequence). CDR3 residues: CASRDSFSNEKLFF. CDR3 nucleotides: TGTGCCAGCAGGGACAGCTTTTCTAATGAAAAACTGTTTTTT.

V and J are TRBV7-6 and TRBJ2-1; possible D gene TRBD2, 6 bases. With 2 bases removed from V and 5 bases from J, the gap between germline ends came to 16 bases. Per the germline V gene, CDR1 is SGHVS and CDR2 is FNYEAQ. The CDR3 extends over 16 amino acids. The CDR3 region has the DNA TGTGCCAGCAGCTTATCCGGACTACGAACTAACAATGAGCAGTTCTTC. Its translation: CASSLSGLRTNNEQFF.

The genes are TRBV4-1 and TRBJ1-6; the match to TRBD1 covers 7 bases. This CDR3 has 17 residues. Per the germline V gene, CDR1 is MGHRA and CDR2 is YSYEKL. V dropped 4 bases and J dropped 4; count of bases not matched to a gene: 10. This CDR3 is CASSRDSLLFYNSPLHF. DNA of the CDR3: TGCGCCAGCAGCCGGGACAGCCTTCTCTTTTATAATTCACCCCTCCACTTT.

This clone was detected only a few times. The CDR3 sequence: CASSLVAGLAKNIQYF. In nucleotides, the CDR3 is TGTGCCAGCAGCTTAGTGGCGGGGTTGGCCAAAAACATTCAGTACTTC. J is TRBJ2-4 and V is TRBV7-9, with D maybe TRBD2 (6 bases). Germline V gene data show CDR1 as SEHNR and CDR2 as FQNEAQ (reference sequence). Deletions cut 1 base from V and 1 base from J, with 11 bases between. The CDR3 extends over 16 amino acids.

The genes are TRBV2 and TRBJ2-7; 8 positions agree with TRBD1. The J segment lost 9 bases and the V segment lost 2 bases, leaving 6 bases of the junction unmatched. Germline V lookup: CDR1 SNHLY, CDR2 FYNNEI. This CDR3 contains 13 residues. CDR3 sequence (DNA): TGTGCCAGCAGTGAAACCCAGGGGGCACCGCAGTACTTC. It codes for CASSETQGAPQYF.

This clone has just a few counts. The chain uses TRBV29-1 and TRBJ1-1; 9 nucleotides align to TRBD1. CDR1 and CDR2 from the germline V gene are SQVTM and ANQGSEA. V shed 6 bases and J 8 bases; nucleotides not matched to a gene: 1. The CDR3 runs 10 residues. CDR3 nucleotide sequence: TGCAGCGTAGGACAGGGGGAAGCTTTCTTT. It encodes CSVGQGEAFF.

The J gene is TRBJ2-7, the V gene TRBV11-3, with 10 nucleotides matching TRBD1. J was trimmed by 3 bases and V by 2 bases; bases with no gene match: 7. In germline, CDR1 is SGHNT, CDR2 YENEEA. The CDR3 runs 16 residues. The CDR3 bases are TGTGCCAGCAGCTTAAGCCGGGACAGGGGCATCTACGAGCAGTACTTC. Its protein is CASSLSRDRGIYEQYF.

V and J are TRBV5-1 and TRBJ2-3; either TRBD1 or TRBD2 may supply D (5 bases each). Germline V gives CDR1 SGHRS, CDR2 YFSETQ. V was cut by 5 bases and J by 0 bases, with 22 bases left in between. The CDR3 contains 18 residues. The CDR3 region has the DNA TGCGCCAGCAGTATCCCCTCGGGACGGCGAGGTAGCACAGATACGCAGTATTTT. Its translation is CASSIPSGRRGSTDTQYF.